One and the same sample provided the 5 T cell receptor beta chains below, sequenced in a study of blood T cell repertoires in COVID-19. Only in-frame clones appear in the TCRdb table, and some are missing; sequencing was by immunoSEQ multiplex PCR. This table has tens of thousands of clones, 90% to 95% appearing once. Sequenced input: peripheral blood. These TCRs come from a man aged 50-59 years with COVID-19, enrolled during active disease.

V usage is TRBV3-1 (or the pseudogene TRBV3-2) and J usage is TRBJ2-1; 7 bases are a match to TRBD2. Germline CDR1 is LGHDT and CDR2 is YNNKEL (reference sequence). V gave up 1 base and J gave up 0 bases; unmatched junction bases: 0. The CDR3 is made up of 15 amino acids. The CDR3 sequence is CASSQAGGSYNEQFF. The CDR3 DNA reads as TGTGCCAGCAGCCAAGCGGGAGGCTCCTACAATGAGCAGTTCTTC.

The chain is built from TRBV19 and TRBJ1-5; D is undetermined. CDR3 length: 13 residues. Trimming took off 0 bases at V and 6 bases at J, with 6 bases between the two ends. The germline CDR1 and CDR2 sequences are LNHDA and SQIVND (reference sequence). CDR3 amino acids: CASSIDRGQPQHF. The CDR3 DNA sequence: TGTGCCAGTAGTATAGATCGGGGTCAGCCCCAGCATTTT.

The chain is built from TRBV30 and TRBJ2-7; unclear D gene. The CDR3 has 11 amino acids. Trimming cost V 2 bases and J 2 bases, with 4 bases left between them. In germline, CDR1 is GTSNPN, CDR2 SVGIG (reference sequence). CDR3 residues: CAWSSAYEQYF. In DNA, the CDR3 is TGTGCCTGGAGTTCTGCCTACGAGCAGTACTTC.

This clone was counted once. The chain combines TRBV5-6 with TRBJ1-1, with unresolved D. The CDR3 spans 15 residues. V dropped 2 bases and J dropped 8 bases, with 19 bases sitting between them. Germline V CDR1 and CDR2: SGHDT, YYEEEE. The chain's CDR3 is CASSLSLEHGLEAFF. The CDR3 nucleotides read TGTGCCAGCAGCTTAAGCCTTGAGCACGGTCTCGAAGCTTTCTTT.

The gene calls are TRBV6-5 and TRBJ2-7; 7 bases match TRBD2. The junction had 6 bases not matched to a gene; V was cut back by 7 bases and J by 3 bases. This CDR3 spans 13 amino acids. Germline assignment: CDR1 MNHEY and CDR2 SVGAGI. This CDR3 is CASNRDYGYEQYF. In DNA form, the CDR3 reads TGTGCCAGCAATAGGGACTACGGCTACGAGCAGTACTTC.